Presented here are 31 T cell receptor beta chains from one specimen sequenced in a study of cytomegalovirus exposure and HLA in healthy donors. This PCR relied on a set of 60 Vbeta primers and 13 Jbeta primers. Libraries were prepared by immunoSEQ multiplex PCR; TCRdb keeps only in-frame clonotypes and omits some of them. The sample has 150,000 or so clones, over 65% seen once. The sequenced sample consisted of PBMCs. Every receptor here comes from a man aged 35 to 55 in good health and CMV-seropositive.

The CDR3 protein is CASSLMGQGGYTF. Written as DNA, the CDR3 is TGTGCCAGCAGTTTAATGGGGCAGGGGGGCTACACCTTC. The chain employs TRBV28 and TRBJ1-2; D may be TRBD1 (6 bases). Germline lookup yields CDR1 MDHEN and CDR2 SYDVKM. The CDR3 contains 13 residues. Trimming took 2 bases from V and 8 from J, leaving 12 bases between them.

This chain links TRBV19 with TRBJ1-4, with TRBD1 identical over 8 bases. V gave up 5 bases and J gave up 8 bases; unmatched junction bases: 7. Germline lookup yields CDR1 LNHDA and CDR2 SQIVND (reference sequence). The CDR3 has 14 residues. CDR3: CASSPGQGVEKLFF. In nucleotides, the CDR3 is TGTGCCAGTAGTCCAGGACAGGGAGTGGAAAAACTGTTTTTT.

This clone appeared once. The CDR3 loop reads CASSLGGIQETQYF. In DNA form, the CDR3 reads TGTGCCAGCAGTTTAGGGGGGATCCAAGAGACCCAGTACTTC. The chain uses TRBV28 and TRBJ2-5; a possible D gene is TRBD2 (6 bases). The V end lost 2 bases, the J end lost 1 base, and 8 bases lay between the germline ends. The CDR3 loop spans 14 amino acids. CDR1 and CDR2 from the germline V gene are MDHEN and SYDVKM.

The chain joins TRBV28 to TRBJ1-2; TRBD1 matches at 10 bases. J was trimmed by 7 bases and V by 11 bases; bases with no gene match: 10. The germline V gene encodes CDR1 MDHEN and CDR2 SYDVKM. There are 13 residues in the CDR3. The CDR3 loop reads CASTGTGVGGYTF. The CDR3 nucleotides read TGTGCCTCTACCGGGACAGGGGTGGGTGGCTACACCTTC.

The chain joins TRBV25-1 to TRBJ2-2, with 8 bases lining up with TRBD2. The CDR3 contains 17 residues. CDR1 is MGHDK and CDR2 is SYGVNS in the germline V gene. The ends lost 2 bases at V and 1 base at J; junction bases unmatched: 6. The DNA for the CDR3 is TGTGCCAGCAGTGAAGGGGGACTAGTGGGGAACACCGGGGAGCTGTTTTTT. Translation gives CASSEGGLVGNTGELFF.

The chain employs TRBV5-1 and TRBJ2-5, with 8 bases that match TRBD2. The CDR3 contains 15 residues. Losses at the gene ends were 4 bases for V and 5 bases for J; bases not matched to a gene: 10. Germline V gene data show CDR1 as SGHRS and CDR2 as YFSETQ. DNA of the CDR3: TGCGCCAGCAGCAAAGTAGCGGGATGGGAGGAGACCCAGTACTTC. Its translation: CASSKVAGWEETQYF.

This clone appeared a single time. The CDR3 here is CANGADRPGQEDYGYTF. The CDR3, as DNA: TGTGCCAACGGGGCGGATCGGCCGGGACAGGAAGACTATGGCTACACCTTC. The rearrangement joins TRBV7-9 to TRBJ1-2; 8 positions match TRBD1. The V and J ends lost 10 bases and 3 bases, in that order; junction bases with no gene match: 19. The CDR3 loop spans 17 amino acids. Looked up from germline, CDR1 is SEHNR and CDR2 is FQNEAQ (reference sequence).

This clone was detected a few times. The chain is built from TRBV20-1 and TRBJ2-7; no clear D gene. The germline CDR1 and CDR2 sequences are DFQATT and SNEGSKA (reference sequence). This CDR3 is built from 11 residues. Between the trimmed V and J ends, which lost 8 bases and 4 bases, there was a span of 12 bases. The CDR3 DNA follows: TGCAGTCCTAAATTGAGATACGAGCAGTACTTC. This encodes CSPKLRYEQYF.

The chain is built from TRBV12-5 and TRBJ1-6, with D perhaps TRBD1 (5 bases). The V gene lost 5 bases and the J gene lost 6 bases, with 11 bases spanning the gap. The CDR3 is made up of 14 amino acids. The germline CDR1 and CDR2 sequences are LGHNT and FRNRAP. CDR3 protein: CASGLGGLNSPLHF. The CDR3 bases are TGTGCTAGTGGTCTCGGGGGTCTTAATTCACCCCTCCACTTT. The full variable domain, with the rest looked up from reference TRBV12-5 and TRBJ1-6, is DARVTQTPRHKVTEMGQEVTMRCQPILGHNTVFWYRQTMMQGLELLAYFRNRAPLDDSGMPKDRFSAEMPDATLATLKIQPSEPRDSAVYFCASGLGGLNSPLHFGNGTRLTVT.

The chain joins TRBV19 to TRBJ2-1; possibly TRBD2 for D (6 bases). V was trimmed by 2 bases and J by 7 bases, leaving 9 bases between them. In germline, CDR1 is LNHDA, CDR2 SQIVND (reference sequence). The length of the CDR3 is 13 residues. The CDR3 region is CASSIPGSNEQFF. CDR3 DNA: TGTGCCAGTAGTATACCCGGGAGTAATGAGCAGTTCTTC.

This sequence joins TRBV10-1 and TRBJ1-1, with no clear D. The V and J ends lost 8 bases and 3 bases respectively, with 16 bases between them. This CDR3 has 14 residues. Per the germline V gene, CDR1 is WNHNN and CDR2 is SYGVQD (reference sequence). The DNA of the CDR3 is TGCGCCAGCCCTACCGGGAGAGGAGACACTGAAGCTTTCTTT. It translates to CASPTGRGDTEAFF.

This clone was found once. This chain joins TRBV10-3 and TRBJ1-2; 7 nucleotides line up with TRBD1. This CDR3 contains 13 residues. Germline CDR1 and CDR2: ENHRY and SYGVKD. J was trimmed by 3 bases and V by 6 bases; bases with no gene match: 4. The chain's CDR3 is CAISGGQYYGYTF. The CDR3, as DNA: TGTGCCATCAGCGGGGGACAGTACTATGGCTACACCTTC.

This chain connects TRBV7-2 to TRBJ2-1; D remains unclear. V was shortened by 1 base and J by 9 bases, with 4 bases between the two germline ends. This CDR3 contains 11 residues. In germline, CDR1 is SGHTA, CDR2 FQGNSA. The CDR3 DNA follows: TGTGCCAGCAGCTTAGGAGGTGAGCAGTTCTTC. Translation gives CASSLGGEQFF.

V usage is TRBV28 and J usage is TRBJ2-7, with 10 nucleotides matching TRBD2. The CDR3 contains 17 residues. Per germline, CDR1 MDHEN and CDR2 SYDVKM. The J segment lost 6 bases and the V segment lost 5 bases, leaving 16 bases of the junction unmatched. Here the CDR3 DNA reads TGTGCCAGCAGTACTGTTAGTACACTAGCGGGAATCGGCGAGCAGTACTTC. Encoded protein: CASSTVSTLAGIGEQYF.

This clone occurred a few times. V is TRBV5-4 and J is TRBJ2-2; 9 nucleotides agree with TRBD1. With 4 bases clipped from V and 5 bases from J, the junction kept 3 bases outside the gene matches. There are 14 residues in the CDR3. Per germline, CDR1 SGHNT and CDR2 YYREEE (reference sequence). DNA of the CDR3: TGTGCCAGCAGCCCCGGGACAGGGACCGGGGAGCTGTTTTTT. Protein sequence: CASSPGTGTGELFF.

This chain joins TRBV2 and TRBJ1-1, with no clear D. CDR3 length: 14 amino acids. The germline V gene encodes CDR1 SNHLY and CDR2 FYNNEI. V lost 4 bases and J lost 5, with 14 bases in between. The CDR3 region is CASSGHGPWTEAFF. In DNA, the CDR3 is TGTGCCAGCAGTGGGCATGGCCCGTGGACTGAAGCTTTCTTT.

This clone was seen once. The rearrangement joins TRBV27 to TRBJ1-1; D not certain. The length of the CDR3 is 15 residues. The germline V gene encodes CDR1 MNHEY and CDR2 SMNVEV (reference sequence). V was trimmed by 6 bases and J by 1 base, leaving 15 bases between them. CDR3 protein: CASRLYKEGNTEAFF. DNA of the CDR3: TGTGCCAGCAGACTCTACAAGGAGGGGAACACTGAAGCTTTCTTT.

The chain links TRBV6-6 to TRBJ2-3; the match to TRBD2 covers 8 bases. CDR1 is MNHNY and CDR2 is SVGAGI in the germline V gene (reference sequence). The CDR3 has 13 amino acids. V shed 3 bases, J shed 13 bases, and the junction held 9 bases outside the gene matches. CDR3 in DNA: TGTGCCAGCAGTTATCCAGCGGGAGAGTTAGAGTATTTT. It translates to CASSYPAGELEYF.

The rearrangement joins TRBV9 to TRBJ1-3, with D possibly TRBD1 on 5 matching bases. Trimming stripped 0 bases from V and 4 bases from J, with 8 bases between. The CDR3 spans 14 residues. Germline V gene lookup returns CDR1 SGDLS and CDR2 YYNGEE. This CDR3 is CASSVEGMGNTIYF. The CDR3 region has the DNA TGTGCCAGCAGCGTAGAGGGGATGGGAAACACCATATATTTT.

This clone has only one observation. The J gene is TRBJ1-3, the V gene TRBV7-9, with TRBD1 matching over 7 bases. J was trimmed by 0 bases and V by 5 bases; bases with no gene match: 13. This CDR3 has 18 amino acids. Germline V gene lookup returns CDR1 SEHNR and CDR2 FQNEAQ (reference sequence). This chain's CDR3 is CASSTRRDSISSGNTIYF. CDR3 in DNA: TGTGCCAGCAGCACAAGGCGGGACAGTATTAGCTCTGGAAACACCATATATTTT.

The chain has TRBV27 and TRBJ2-5; tentatively, D is TRBD2 (7 bases). With 2 bases removed from V and 4 bases from J, the gap between germline ends came to 8 bases. The CDR3 is 13 residues long. Germline CDR1 MNHEY, CDR2 SMNVEV (reference sequence). The CDR3 coding sequence is TGTGCCAGCAGTTTAAGGGGGGGAGAGACCCAGTACTTC. Its protein is CASSLRGGETQYF.

In nucleotides, the CDR3 is TGTGCCAGCAGCCTAGGGGGGGTGAGGACTGAAGCTTTCTTT. This encodes CASSLGGVRTEAFF. The gene calls are TRBV28 and TRBJ1-1; a weak D match, TRBD1 (6 bases). V was pared by 6 bases and J by 5 bases, with 16 bases between. CDR3 size: 14 residues. The germline gives CDR1 MDHEN, CDR2 SYDVKM.

This chain joins TRBV5-1 and TRBJ2-7; no clear D gene. The CDR3 runs 15 residues. Trimming left V 0 bases short and J 7 bases short, with 17 bases between. Germline V lookup: CDR1 SGHRS, CDR2 YFSETQ. Written as DNA, the CDR3 is TGCGCCAGCAGCTTGGAAACTTCTAGACCTGGGGAGCAGTACTTC. This codes for CASSLETSRPGEQYF.

The chain joins TRBV2 to TRBJ1-5, with D hard to call. Trimming removed 6 bases at V and 1 base at J, with 7 bases between. This CDR3 is 13 amino acids long. The V gene's germline CDR1 is SNHLY and CDR2 FYNNEI. CDR3 in DNA: TGTGCCAGCAGCGCGGAGAGCAATCAGCCCCAGCATTTT. Translating it yields CASSAESNQPQHF. The complete variable domain, with remaining parts taken from reference TRBV2 and TRBJ1-5, reads EPEVTQTPSHQVTQMGQEVILRCVPISNHLYFYWYRQILGQKVEFLVSFYNNEISEKSEIFDDQFSVERPDGSNFTLKIRSTKLEDSAMYFCASSAESNQPQHFGDGTRLSIL.

The chain has TRBV15 and TRBJ1-5; a possible D gene is TRBD1 (5 bases). CDR3 length: 14 amino acids. The V gene lost 2 bases and the J gene lost 8 bases, with 13 bases spanning the gap. The V gene's germline CDR1 is LNHNV and CDR2 YYDKDF (reference sequence). The CDR3: CATSRNGGKEPQHF. Written as DNA, the CDR3 is TGTGCCACCAGCAGAAACGGGGGGAAGGAGCCCCAGCATTTT.

The rearrangement uses TRBV27 and TRBJ2-3; D not certain. The V gene lost 2 bases and the J gene lost 2 bases, with 5 bases spanning the gap. The germline gives CDR1 MNHEY, CDR2 SMNVEV (reference sequence). The CDR3 totals 13 residues. DNA of the CDR3: TGTGCCAGCAGTTTAGGGCCCACAGATACGCAGTATTTT. It yields the protein CASSLGPTDTQYF.

This clone was detected a few times. The chain has TRBV5-4 and TRBJ2-1, with TRBD2 matching 13 bases. Germline V gives CDR1 SGHNT, CDR2 YYREEE (reference sequence). This CDR3 is 15 amino acids long. The V and J ends lost 4 bases and 13 bases, in that order; junction bases with no gene match: 11. CDR3 amino acids: CASSMGTSGISVQFF. In DNA form, the CDR3 reads TGTGCCAGCAGCATGGGGACTAGCGGGATAAGTGTACAGTTCTTC.

The chain recombines TRBV7-2 with TRBJ1-1; D unresolved. V was cut by 3 bases and J by 0 bases, with 8 bases left in between. The germline CDR1 and CDR2 sequences are SGHTA and FQGNSA. The CDR3 has 14 amino acids. The CDR3 spells CASSFGVMNTEAFF. CDR3 DNA sequence: TGTGCCAGCAGCTTCGGGGTCATGAACACTGAAGCTTTCTTT. Full variable domain (rest looked up from reference TRBV7-2 and TRBJ1-1): GAGVSQSPSNKVTEKGKDVELRCDPISGHTALYWYRQSLGQGLEFLIYFQGNSAPDKSGLPSDRFSAERTGGSVSTLTIQRTQQEDSAVYLCASSFGVMNTEAFFGQGTRLTVV.

The rearrangement joins TRBV7-3 to TRBJ2-3; D is perhaps TRBD1 (6 bases). The CDR3 loop spans 13 amino acids. Per the germline V gene, CDR1 is SGHTA and CDR2 is FQGTGA. Deletions cut 6 bases from V and 4 bases from J, with 11 bases between. CDR3: CASSKQGSDTQYF. The DNA for the CDR3 is TGTGCCAGCAGTAAGCAGGGGTCAGATACGCAGTATTTT.

This clone was picked up a small number of times. The rearrangement links TRBV4-1 to TRBJ1-1, with a possible D match to TRBD1 (5 bases). CDR1 is MGHRA, CDR2 YSYEKL, per germline. The CDR3 length is 15 residues. V gave up 4 bases and J gave up 4 bases, with 16 bases separating them. CDR3 DNA sequence: TGCGCCAGCAGCCTCTCGGGAGGGGCGGGCACTGAAGCTTTCTTT. Protein: CASSLSGGAGTEAFF.

The chain employs TRBV7-9 and TRBJ2-7; 12 bases map to TRBD2. From germline, CDR1 is SEHNR and CDR2 FQNEAQ (reference sequence). This CDR3 spans 15 amino acids. The J segment lost 1 base and the V segment lost 3 bases, leaving 1 base of the junction unmatched. CDR3 amino acids: CASSFGLAGSYEQYF. The CDR3 coding sequence is TGTGCCAGCAGCTTTGGACTAGCGGGATCCTACGAGCAGTACTTC.